The rows below give T cell receptor beta chains drawn from one sample of a study of blood T cell repertoires in COVID-19. The assay was immunoSEQ multiplex PCR, and TCRdb's table has in-frame clones only and misses some. This table has roughly 70,000 clones, over 60% appearing once. Sequencing was carried out using peripheral blood. These receptors came from a man aged 55 to 70 with COVID-19, enrolled during active disease. CDR3s include the opening cysteine and the closing phenylalanine or tryptophan. D genes are given only for firm matches. Only part of the rows carry a size: once, few, many, or a class if the clone is expanded.

TGCGCCAGCAGCCCGGATGGGGGGACCTACGAGCAGTACTTC	CASSPDGGTYEQYF	NA	TRBJ2-7	NA	14	TRBV5-1
TGTGCCAGCAGCTTGGCCTATTCAGGGGGTAATTCACCCCTCCACTTT	CASSLAYSGGNSPLHF	TRBD1	TRBJ1-6	NA	16	TRBV5-6
TGTGCCAGCAGCCCCGGGGTGAAGCAGTACTTC	CASSPGVKQYF	NA	TRBJ2-7	NA	11	TRBV7-9
TGTGCCAGCAGCTTAGAACAGGACACTGAAGCTTTCTTT	CASSLEQDTEAFF	NA	TRBJ1-1	NA	13	TRBV7-9
TGTGCCAGCAGACGGACTAGCGGGAGGGCCGGTACGCAGTATTTT	CASRRTSGRAGTQYF	TRBD2	TRBJ2-3	NA	15	TRBV3-1/TRBV3-2
TGTGCCAGCACCTTAATCTCTAGCACAGATACGCAGTATTTT	CASTLISSTDTQYF	NA	TRBJ2-3	NA	14	TRBV7-2
TGTGCCAGCAGCGTACGGGACTACAATGAGCAGTTCTTC	CASSVRDYNEQFF	NA	TRBJ2-1	NA	13	TRBV9
TGTGCCAGCAGCCCAGCCGGGGGGGGGAGCAATCAGCCCCAGCATTTT	CASSPAGGGSNQPQHF	NA	TRBJ1-5	NA	16	TRBV3-1/TRBV3-2
TGTGCTAGTGGTTCGAGCACAGATACGCAGTATTTT	CASGSSTDTQYF	NA	TRBJ2-3	NA	12	TRBV12-5
TGTGCCAGCTCACCCCACATTGGGAAAGGACAGGGCCACGAGCAGTACTTC	CASSPHIGKGQGHEQYF	TRBD1	TRBJ2-7	few	17	TRBV18
TGTGCCAGCAGCAAGGGTGGGACAGAGAACACCGGGGAGCTGTTTTTT	CASSKGGTENTGELFF	TRBD1	TRBJ2-2	NA	16	TRBV7-9
TGCGCCAGCAGCTTGCCCGGGAACGAGCAGTACTTC	CASSLPGNEQYF	NA	TRBJ2-7	NA	12	TRBV5-1
TGCGCCAGCAGCCCACCGGGACAGGGGACTGATGGCTACACCTTC	CASSPPGQGTDGYTF	TRBD1	TRBJ1-2	NA	15	TRBV4-1
TGTGCCAGCAGCTTAGCGAGAACCGGGGAGCTGTTTTTT	CASSLARTGELFF	NA	TRBJ2-2	NA	13	TRBV7-9
TGTGCCAGCAGTCCAACTAGCTCCCAAGAGACCCAGTACTTC	CASSPTSSQETQYF	NA	TRBJ2-5	NA	14	TRBV28
TGTGCCAGCAGCCGACAGGGGGGGGCCTTTGGAAACACCATATATTTT	CASSRQGGAFGNTIYF	TRBD1	TRBJ1-3	NA	16	TRBV7-9
TGTGCCAGCAGCAGGACTGCGAGCAATCAGCCCCAGCATTTT	CASSRTASNQPQHF	NA	TRBJ1-5	NA	14	TRBV9
TGTGCCAGCCCCCCCGAGGATCGGGACACTGAAGCTTTCTTT	CASPPEDRDTEAFF	NA	TRBJ1-1	NA	14	TRBV7-9
TGTGCCTCCCTCGGTGATCCGAACACCGGGGAGCTGTTTTTT	CASLGDPNTGELFF	NA	TRBJ2-2	NA	14	TRBV19
TGCAGCGCACGGACTAGCGGCTGGGAGCAGTACTTC	CSARTSGWEQYF	TRBD2	TRBJ2-7	NA	12	TRBV29-1
TGTGCCAGCAGTGACTCGGACACTGGGGCCAACGTCCTGACTTTC	CASSDSDTGANVLTF	NA	TRBJ2-6	few	15	TRBV6-4
TGTGCCAGATACCCGAGCTCCTACAATGAGCAGTTCTTC	CARYPSSYNEQFF	NA	TRBJ2-1	NA	13	TRBV9
TGCACCAGCAGCCATGACAGGGGGGCGGATACGCAGTATTTT	CTSSHDRGADTQYF	NA	TRBJ2-3	NA	14	TRBV1
TGCAGCGTTGAAGATGAGGGAGGGGAACTCTCCTACAATGAGCAGTTCTTC	CSVEDEGGELSYNEQFF	TRBD2	TRBJ2-1	NA	17	TRBV29-1
TGTGCCAGCAGTCTGGACAGCCGAGGCGATCAGCCCCAGCATTTT	CASSLDSRGDQPQHF	NA	TRBJ1-5	once	15	TRBV6-5
TGTGCCAGCAGCTGGTCCACTAGCGGGGGTTTAGAGACCCAGTACTTC	CASSWSTSGGLETQYF	TRBD2	TRBJ2-5	NA	16	TRBV5-4
TGCAGCGTTGGGGGGGACAGGGGGACTGAAGCTTTCTTT	CSVGGDRGTEAFF	TRBD1	TRBJ1-1	once	13	TRBV29-1
TGTGCCAGCAGCCTCCGGGACAGGAGGGGCGATGAGCAGTTCTTC	CASSLRDRRGDEQFF	TRBD1	TRBJ2-1	NA	15	TRBV5-4
TGCGCCAGCAGGGACAGCACCTCTGGGGAGACCCAGTACTTC	CASRDSTSGETQYF	NA	TRBJ2-5	NA	14	TRBV5-1
TGTGCCAGCAGGAGAGGGGGAAACAATGAGCAGTTCTTC	CASRRGGNNEQFF	NA	TRBJ2-1	NA	13	TRBV3-1/TRBV3-2
TGTGCCAGCAGTTTGGGGGAGGTCTATGGCTACACCTTC	CASSLGEVYGYTF	NA	TRBJ1-2	once	13	TRBV28
TGTGCCACTTCGGGACAGGGAACAAATCAGCCCCAGCATTTT	CATSGQGTNQPQHF	TRBD1	TRBJ1-5	NA	14	TRBV6-5
TGTGCCAGTAGTATCGGACAGGGGGCCGGCTACACCTTC	CASSIGQGAGYTF	TRBD1	TRBJ1-2	medium-sized	13	TRBV19
TGCGCCTCCAGACAGGCCCTAAATGAAAAACTGTTTTTT	CASRQALNEKLFF	NA	TRBJ1-4	many	13	TRBV5-1
TGTGCCAGTAGTATAGACCGCGGGACAGCCGGAAACACCATATATTTT	CASSIDRGTAGNTIYF	TRBD1	TRBJ1-3	few	16	TRBV19
TGTGCCAGCAGCCAGTATACGAACACTGAAGCTTTCTTT	CASSQYTNTEAFF	NA	TRBJ1-1	NA	13	TRBV7-2
TGTGCCAGCAGCCCTCAGCGGGGGGGCTTTGATACGCAGTATTTT	CASSPQRGGFDTQYF	TRBD2	TRBJ2-3	NA	15	TRBV3-1/TRBV3-2
TGTGCCAGCAGGTCGACTAGCGGGGGGGCAAATGAGCAGTTCTTC	CASRSTSGGANEQFF	TRBD2	TRBJ2-1	NA	15	TRBV2
TGCGCCAGCAGCCGAGACGTTGACAGGGGTCTGGAGACCCAGTACTTC	CASSRDVDRGLETQYF	TRBD1	TRBJ2-5	NA	16	TRBV4-1
TGTGCCAGCAGCCAAGGCACAGTTTATGGCTACACCTTC	CASSQGTVYGYTF	NA	TRBJ1-2	NA	13	TRBV3-1/TRBV3-2
TGTGCCAGCAGCCCGAGCGGGGGGGCAACAGATACGCAGTATTTT	CASSPSGGATDTQYF	TRBD2	TRBJ2-3	NA	15	TRBV7-3